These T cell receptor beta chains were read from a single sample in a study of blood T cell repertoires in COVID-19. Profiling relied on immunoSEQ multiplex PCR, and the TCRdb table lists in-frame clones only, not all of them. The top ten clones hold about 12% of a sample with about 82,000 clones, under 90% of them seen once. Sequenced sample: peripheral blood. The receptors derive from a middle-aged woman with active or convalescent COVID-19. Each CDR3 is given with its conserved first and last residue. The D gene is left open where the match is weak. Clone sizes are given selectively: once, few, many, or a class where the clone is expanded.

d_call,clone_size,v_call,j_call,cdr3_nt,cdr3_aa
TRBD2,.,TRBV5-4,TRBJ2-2,TGTGCCAGCAGCAGCGGGACTAGCGGACACAATTTCCTCCGCGGGGAGCTGTTTTTT,CASSSGTSGHNFLRGELFF
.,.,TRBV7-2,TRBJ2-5,TGTGCCAGCAGCCTAAACCGGGACAACCAAGAGACCCAGTACTTC,CASSLNRDNQETQYF
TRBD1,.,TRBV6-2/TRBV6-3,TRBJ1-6,TGTGCCAGCAGTTTATGGCGGACAGGCGATTCACCCCTCCACTTT,CASSLWRTGDSPLHF
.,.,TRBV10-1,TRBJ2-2,TGCGCCAGCAGTGAGTCCCCGGACAGGACTATGAACACCGGGGAGCTGTTTTTT,CASSESPDRTMNTGELFF
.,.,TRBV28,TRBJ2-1,TGTGCCAGCAGTTTGGCGACTCGTTCGAATGAGCAGTTCTTC,CASSLATRSNEQFF
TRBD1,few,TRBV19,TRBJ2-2,TGTGCCAGTAGAACCTGGGACAGTTTTCCCTTTATGACCGGGGAGCTGTTTTTT,CASRTWDSFPFMTGELFF
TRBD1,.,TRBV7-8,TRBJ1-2,TGTGCCAGCAGCTTAGCCGACAGGGCCACCTATGGCTACACCTTC,CASSLADRATYGYTF
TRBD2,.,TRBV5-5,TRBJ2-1,TGTGCCAGCAGCTTGACTCAGGGAGGGCCTAGGCCCTACAATGAGCAGTTCTTC,CASSLTQGGPRPYNEQFF
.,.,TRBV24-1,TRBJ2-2,TGTGCCACCAGTGATTCGGACAGAATCACCGGGGAGCTGTTTTTT,CATSDSDRITGELFF
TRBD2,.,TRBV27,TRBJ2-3,TGTGCCAGCAGTCTCCTGCCTAGCGGGGGAGGCGCAGATACGCAGTATTTT,CASSLLPSGGGADTQYF
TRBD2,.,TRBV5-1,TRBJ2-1,TGCGCCAGCAGCTTCGCGGGACTAGACTACAATGAGCAGTTCTTC,CASSFAGLDYNEQFF
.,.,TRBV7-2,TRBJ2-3,TGTGCCAGCAGCTTAAACGGGGGTGGGACAGATACGCAGTATTTT,CASSLNGGGTDTQYF
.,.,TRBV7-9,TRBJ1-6,TGTGCCAGCAGCTTAGCGCAGGGCAATTCACCCCTCCACTTT,CASSLAQGNSPLHF
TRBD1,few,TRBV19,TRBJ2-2,TGTGCCAGTAGTACAACCGGGACAGGGGTCCCCGGGGAGCTGTTTTTT,CASSTTGTGVPGELFF
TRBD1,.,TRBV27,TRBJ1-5,TGTGCCAGCAGTGGGACAGGTGGATATCAGCCCCAGCATTTT,CASSGTGGYQPQHF
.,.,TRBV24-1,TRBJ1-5,TGTGCCACCAGTCTAACAGGTCAATCACTACATTTT,CATSLTGQSLHF
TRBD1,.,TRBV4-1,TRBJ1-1,TGCGCCAGCAGCCAAGGGGGGACAGGGAGCACTGAAGCTTTCTTT,CASSQGGTGSTEAFF
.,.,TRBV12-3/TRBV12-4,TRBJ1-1,TGTGCCAGCAGTTGGACACCGAACACTGAAGCTTTCTTT,CASSWTPNTEAFF
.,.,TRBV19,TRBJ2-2,TGTGCCAGTAGTATAGGGGGGACTAACACCGGGGAGCTGTTTTTT,CASSIGGTNTGELFF
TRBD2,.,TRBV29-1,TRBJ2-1,TGCAGCGTCGCGACCTTAGCGGGGGTGGACAATGAGCAGTTCTTC,CSVATLAGVDNEQFF
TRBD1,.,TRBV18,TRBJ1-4,TGTGCCAGCTCATCGGGACAGGGGGATGAAAAACTGTTTTTT,CASSSGQGDEKLFF
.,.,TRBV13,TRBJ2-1,TGTGCCAGCAGCTCCCGGCGGGACCCTCAGGATGAGCAGTTCTTC,CASSSRRDPQDEQFF
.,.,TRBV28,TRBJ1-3,TGTGCCAGCAGCTCAATCGGGGGGGCGCATGGAAACACCATATATTTT,CASSSIGGAHGNTIYF
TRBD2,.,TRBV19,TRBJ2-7,TGTGCCAGTAGTATTAAGCGGGAGGGAACCTACGAGCAGTACTTC,CASSIKREGTYEQYF
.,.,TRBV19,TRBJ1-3,TGTGCCAGTAGTTCGACAGTCTCTGGAAACACCATATATTTT,CASSSTVSGNTIYF
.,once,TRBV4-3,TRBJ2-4,TGCGCCAGCAGCCAAGAGCAGGAAGGGGGCATTCAGTACTTC,CASSQEQEGGIQYF
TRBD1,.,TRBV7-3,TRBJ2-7,TGTGCCAGCAGCCTCACAGGGGGACTTACAGAGCAGTACTTC,CASSLTGGLTEQYF
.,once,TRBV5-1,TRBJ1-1,TGCGCCAGCAGCTTGTGGGGGCAGAACACTGAAGCTTTCTTT,CASSLWGQNTEAFF
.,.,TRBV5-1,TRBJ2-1,TGCGCCAGCAGCCGTGACAGTCTTTACAATGAGCAGTTCTTC,CASSRDSLYNEQFF
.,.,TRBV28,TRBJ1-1,TGTGCCAGCAGTTTATGGGTCAGTAACACTGAAGCTTTCTTT,CASSLWVSNTEAFF
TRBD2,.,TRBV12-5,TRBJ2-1,TGTGCTAGTGGTCTTCCCTCTCGACTAGCGACTAACAATGAGCAGTTCTTC,CASGLPSRLATNNEQFF
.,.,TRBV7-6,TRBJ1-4,TGTGCCAGCAGCTCCTACCTGCCAGGGGAAGGGGATGAAAAACTGTTTTTT,CASSSYLPGEGDEKLFF
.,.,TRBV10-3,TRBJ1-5,TGTGCCATCAGTGATCCAGGAAAAAGCAATCAGCCCCAGCATTTT,CAISDPGKSNQPQHF
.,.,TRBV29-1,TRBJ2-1,TGCAGCGTCGGCCGAGAGAGGAATGAGCAGTTCTTC,CSVGRERNEQFF
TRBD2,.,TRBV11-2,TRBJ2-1,TGTGCCAGCAGCTTACATAGCGGGATGTTGAATGAGCAGTTCTTC,CASSLHSGMLNEQFF
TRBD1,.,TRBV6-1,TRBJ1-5,TGTGCCAGCAGTGACGAAACCTGGACAGGGACCAATCAGCCCCAGCATTTT,CASSDETWTGTNQPQHF
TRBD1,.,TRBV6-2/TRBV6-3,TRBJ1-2,TGTGCCAGCAGCCCCGGGACAGGGCTTAACTATGGCTACACCTTC,CASSPGTGLNYGYTF